This TCR beta chain was captured in a study of neurological immune-mediated disorders. This clonotype was found many times. An end of the junction does not agree with germline; a read error may underlie this. TCRdb itself ran the 5' RACE reads through MiXCR, one entry per CDR3 protein. The table includes 66,000 or so distinct CDR3 sequences, 5.2% detected once. Germline CDR1 is DFQATT and CDR2 is SNEGSKA (reference sequence). This CDR3 spans 13 amino acids. The specimen was PBMCs. The genes are TRBV20-1 and TRBJ1-5; unclear D gene. The source is a woman in her 30s with multiple sclerosis. In nucleotides, the CDR3 is TGCAGTGCTCCCCCCCTCCCCAATCAGCCCCAGAATTTT. Residues: CSAPPLPNQPQNF.